The next 9 T cell receptor beta chains were all read from a single sample in a study of T cell changes during pregnancy in multiple sclerosis. Clones were sequenced by immunoSEQ multiplex PCR, and TCRdb holds only the in-frame ones, with some missing. This sample yields 20,000 to 25,000 clones, of which 86% are seen a single time; about 8% belongs to the top ten. Sequenced here: CD8+ T cells from peripheral blood mononuclear cells, sampled in the first trimester of pregnancy. The receptor set was obtained from a female donor in good health, enrolled as a control in a pregnancy study.

This clone is medium-sized within its sample. V is TRBV6-4 and J is TRBJ2-1, with D possibly TRBD2 on 6 matching bases. The CDR3 totals 14 residues. The germline V and J ends were trimmed by 3 bases and 10 bases, with 16 bases remaining between them. Germline assignment: CDR1 MRHNA and CDR2 SNTAGT. CDR3 sequence: CASSEGGPTSEQFF. CDR3 DNA sequence: TGTGCCAGCAGTGAGGGGGGACCCACCTCAGAGCAGTTCTTC.

This chain uses TRBV4-3 with TRBJ1-6, with D uncertain. This CDR3 region has 16 residues. CDR1 and CDR2 from the germline V gene are LGHNA and YSLEER. V was clipped by 0 bases and J by 5 bases, with 11 bases between them. CDR3 in amino acids: CASSQDRESDNSPLHF. The CDR3 DNA reads as TGCGCCAGCAGCCAAGATCGGGAGAGCGATAATTCACCCCTCCACTTT.

This chain joins TRBV4-3 and TRBJ2-5, with 12 bases identical to TRBD2. CDR3 length equals 15 residues. Trimming removed 1 base from V and 4 bases from J; junction bases left unmatched: 1. Germline values: CDR1 LGHNA, CDR2 YSLEER. The CDR3 DNA reads as TGCGCCAGCAGCCAAGGGACTAGCGGGGCAGAGACCCAGTACTTC. It is translated as CASSQGTSGAETQYF.

This clone was recorded only once. V and J are TRBV10-3 and TRBJ2-3, with 8 bases aligning to TRBD2. The CDR3 totals 15 residues. The V segment lost 7 bases and the J segment 4 bases; nucleotides outside the gene matches: 10. Germline V lookup: CDR1 ENHRY, CDR2 SYGVKD. DNA for the CDR3: TGTGCCATCACCTCGGACGGGGGGGCGGCAGATACGCAGTATTTT. Its translation: CAITSDGGAADTQYF.

J is TRBJ2-7 and V is TRBV4-3; 10 bases line up with TRBD1. V dropped 0 bases and J dropped 6; count of bases not matched to a gene: 11. Germline V gene sequence: CDR1 LGHNA, CDR2 YSLEER. The CDR3 sequence is 17 residues long. The CDR3 spells CASSQDSTLGTGAEQYF. The CDR3 DNA follows: TGCGCCAGCAGCCAAGACTCGACTCTCGGGACAGGGGCCGAGCAGTACTTC.

Concerning this clone: In the same sample, other DNA sequences code for this CDR3. The V call is TRBV18, the J call TRBJ1-5; the match to TRBD1 covers 10 bases. The CDR3 contains 15 residues. Germline CDR1 is KGHSH and CDR2 is LQKENI. Germline trimming cut 6 bases from V and 5 bases from J; bases unmatched to any gene: 7. The DNA for the CDR3 is TGTGCCAGCTCGCGAACCGGGACAGGGGATCAGCCCCAGCATTTT. Translation: CASSRTGTGDQPQHF.

This chain connects TRBV5-8 to TRBJ2-3; TRBD2 aligns across 15 bases. The CDR3 loop spans 15 amino acids. The V and J ends lost 5 bases and 6 bases, in that order; junction bases with no gene match: 4. The germline V gene has CDR1 SGHTS and CDR2 YDEGEE. The CDR3 nucleotides are TGTGCCAGCAGTTATGGACTAGCGGGGGGGGATACGCAGTATTTT. Its protein is CASSYGLAGGDTQYF. Based on the CDR3 plus reference TRBV5-8 and TRBJ2-3, the full variable domain is EAGVTQSPTHLIKTRGQQATLRCSPISGHTSVYWYQQALGLGLQFLLWYDEGEERNRGNFPPRFSGRQFPNYSSELNVNALELEDSALYLCASSYGLAGGDTQYFGPGTRLTVL.

V and J are TRBV4-3 and TRBJ2-3, with TRBD1 matching over 9 bases. V shed 1 base and J 6 bases; nucleotides not matched to a gene: 8. Germline lookup yields CDR1 LGHNA and CDR2 YSLEER. The CDR3 is 16 residues long. The CDR3 DNA reads as TGCGCCAGCAGCCAAGCTAGGACAGGGGACCGGGATACGCAGTATTTT. It specifies CASSQARTGDRDTQYF.

V is TRBV6-5 and J is TRBJ2-1; D gene uncertain. Trimming pared 5 bases from V and 6 bases from J, leaving 5 bases between. The CDR3 is 11 residues long. Germline loops: CDR1 MNHEY, CDR2 SVGAGI. The CDR3 protein is CASSEANEQFF. The CDR3 nucleotides read TGTGCCAGCAGTGAAGCCAATGAGCAGTTCTTC.